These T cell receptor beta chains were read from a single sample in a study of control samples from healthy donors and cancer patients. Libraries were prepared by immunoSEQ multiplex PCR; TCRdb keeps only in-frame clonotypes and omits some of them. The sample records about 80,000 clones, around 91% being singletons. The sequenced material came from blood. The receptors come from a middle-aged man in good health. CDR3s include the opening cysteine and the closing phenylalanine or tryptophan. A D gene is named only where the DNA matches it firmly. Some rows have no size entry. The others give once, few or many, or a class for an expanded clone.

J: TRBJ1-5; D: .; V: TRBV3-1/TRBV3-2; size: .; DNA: TGTGCCAGCAGTATCAAACCGGGAGATCAGCCCCAGCATTTT; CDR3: CASSIKPGDQPQHF
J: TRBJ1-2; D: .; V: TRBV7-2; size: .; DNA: TGTGCCAGCAGCTTAGCCGGCGGCAGAGGATATGGCTACACCTTC; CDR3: CASSLAGGRGYGYTF
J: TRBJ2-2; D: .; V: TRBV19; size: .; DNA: TGTGCCAGTTCGGGGAGAGGTTTGGGCACCGGGGAGCTGTTTTTT; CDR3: CASSGRGLGTGELFF
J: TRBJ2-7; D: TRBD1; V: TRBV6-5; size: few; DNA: TGTGCCAGCAGGACGGCGGGACAGGGGGCGTTCGAGCAGTACTTC; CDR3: CASRTAGQGAFEQYF
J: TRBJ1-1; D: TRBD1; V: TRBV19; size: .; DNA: TGTGCCAGTAGTACAGGGGGCTGGAACACTGAAGCTTTCTTT; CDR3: CASSTGGWNTEAFF
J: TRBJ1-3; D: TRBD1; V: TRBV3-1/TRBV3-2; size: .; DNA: TGTGCCAGCAGCCAAGATCAGGGGGGTAGTGGAAACACCATATATTTT; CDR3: CASSQDQGGSGNTIYF
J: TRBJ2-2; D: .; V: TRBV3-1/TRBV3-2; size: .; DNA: TGTGCCAGCAGCGGGGGGACCGGGGAGCTGTTTTTT; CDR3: CASSGGTGELFF
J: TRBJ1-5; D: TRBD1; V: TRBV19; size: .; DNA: TGTGCCAGTAGTACCGACAGGGTGGTTCAGCCCCAGCATTTT; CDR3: CASSTDRVVQPQHF
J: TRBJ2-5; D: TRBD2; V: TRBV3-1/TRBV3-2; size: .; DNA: TGTGCCAGCAGCGACGGACTAGCGAACATGGGGACCCAGTACTTC; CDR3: CASSDGLANMGTQYF
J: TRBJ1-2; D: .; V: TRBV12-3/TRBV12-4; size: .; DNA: TGTGCCAGCAGTTGGGACGGAGGTTCTGGCTACACCTTC; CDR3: CASSWDGGSGYTF
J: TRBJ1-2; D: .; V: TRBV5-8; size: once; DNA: TGTGCCAGCAGCTTTCGGTGGGACGGCTATGGCTACACCTTC; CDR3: CASSFRWDGYGYTF
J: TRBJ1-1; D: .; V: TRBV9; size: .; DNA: TGTGCCAGCAGCGGGTACCAGGGGAGTGGAGCTTTCTTT; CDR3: CASSGYQGSGAFF
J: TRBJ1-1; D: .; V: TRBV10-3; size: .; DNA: TGTGCCATCAGTCCGACTGATTCGAACACTGAAGCTTTCTTT; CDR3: CAISPTDSNTEAFF
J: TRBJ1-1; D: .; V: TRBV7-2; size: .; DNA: TGTGCCAGCAGCTTAGCGCAACCGACTGAAGCTTTCTTT; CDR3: CASSLAQPTEAFF
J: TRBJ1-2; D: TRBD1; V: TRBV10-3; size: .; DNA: TGTGCCATTTGGACAGGGTCAGGCTATGGCTACACCTTC; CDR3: CAIWTGSGYGYTF
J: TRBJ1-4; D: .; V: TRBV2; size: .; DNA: TGTGCCAGCAGTCGGGACCATAATGAAAAACTGTTTTTT; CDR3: CASSRDHNEKLFF
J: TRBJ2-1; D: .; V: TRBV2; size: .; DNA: TGTGCCAGCAGTCCTAGCCCCAACTCCTACAATGAGCAGTTCTTC; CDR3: CASSPSPNSYNEQFF
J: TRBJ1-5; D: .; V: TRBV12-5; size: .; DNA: TGTGCTAGTGCTTTTGTGGTCAATCAGCCCCAGCATTTT; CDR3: CASAFVVNQPQHF
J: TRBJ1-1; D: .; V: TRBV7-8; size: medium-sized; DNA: TGTGCCACTAGAGGCTCCCGGGGGGACCTAAACACTGAAGCTTTCTTT; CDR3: CATRGSRGDLNTEAFF
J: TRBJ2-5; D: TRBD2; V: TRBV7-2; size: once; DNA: TGTGCCTCCCAGCGGGGGGTTCGGGAGACCCAGTACTTC; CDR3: CASQRGVRETQYF
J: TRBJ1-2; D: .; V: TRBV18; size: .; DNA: TGTGCCAGCTCACCACAGCCCTCGGACCCAACGGATGGCTACACCTTC; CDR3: CASSPQPSDPTDGYTF
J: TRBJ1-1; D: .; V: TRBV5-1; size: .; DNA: TGCGCCAGCAGGGCTGGGGGGAACACTGAAGCTTTCTTT; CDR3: CASRAGGNTEAFF
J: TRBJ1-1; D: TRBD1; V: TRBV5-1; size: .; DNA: TGCGCCAGCAGATCCGGGACAGCCAACACTGAAGCTTTCTTT; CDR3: CASRSGTANTEAFF
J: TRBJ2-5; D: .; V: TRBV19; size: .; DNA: TGTGCCAGTAGTATAGTGGGACAAAAGACCCAGTACTTC; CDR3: CASSIVGQKTQYF
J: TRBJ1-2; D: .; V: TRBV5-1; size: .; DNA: TGCGCCAGCAGCCCCGACCGTAGTAGTGGCTACACCTTC; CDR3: CASSPDRSSGYTF
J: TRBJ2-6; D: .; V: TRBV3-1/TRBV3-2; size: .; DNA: TGTGCCAGCAGCCAAGGATTTCGCTCTGGGGCCAACGTCCTGACTTTC; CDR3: CASSQGFRSGANVLTF
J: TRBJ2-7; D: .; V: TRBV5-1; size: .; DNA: TGCGCCAGCAGCGCCTGGGGAGGGGGAGAAGGCGAGCAGTACTTC; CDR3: CASSAWGGGEGEQYF
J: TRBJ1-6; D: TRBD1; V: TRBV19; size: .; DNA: TGTGCCAGTAGTGTGTATGGAGACAGGGGCAATTCACCCCTCCACTTT; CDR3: CASSVYGDRGNSPLHF
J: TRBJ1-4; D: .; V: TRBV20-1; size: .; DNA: TGCAGTGCTAGTGGCGGGGGGACAAAAAATGAAAAACTGTTTTTT; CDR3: CSASGGGTKNEKLFF
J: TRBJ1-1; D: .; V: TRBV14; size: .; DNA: TGTGCCAGCAGCCTTATGGGGAACACTGAAGCTTTCTTT; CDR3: CASSLMGNTEAFF
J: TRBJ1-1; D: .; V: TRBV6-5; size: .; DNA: TGTGCCAGCAGTTACGAGGGGAACACTGAAGCTTTCTTT; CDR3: CASSYEGNTEAFF
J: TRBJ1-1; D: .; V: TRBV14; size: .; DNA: TGTGCCAGCAGCCGATACAGGGTGGGCACTGAAGCTTTCTTT; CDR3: CASSRYRVGTEAFF
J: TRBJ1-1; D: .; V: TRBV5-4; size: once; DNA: TGTGCCAGCAGCTTGGACAGATCGGAAGCTTTCTTT; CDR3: CASSLDRSEAFF
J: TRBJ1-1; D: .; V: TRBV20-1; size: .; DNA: TGCAGTGCTAGTGTAATCTTAGGGGACACTGAAGCTTTCTTT; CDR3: CSASVILGDTEAFF
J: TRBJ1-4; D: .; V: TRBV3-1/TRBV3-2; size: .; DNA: TGTGCCAGCAGCCAGATCGGGTTCTCTGAAAAACTGTTTTTT; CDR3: CASSQIGFSEKLFF
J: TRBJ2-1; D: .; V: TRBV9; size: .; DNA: TGTGCCAGCAGCGTATTCCCTAGCTCTAATGAGCAGTTCTTC; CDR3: CASSVFPSSNEQFF
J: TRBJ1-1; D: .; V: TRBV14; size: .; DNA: TGTGCCAGCAGCCCTGACCGGGGGTGGGGGGAAGCTTTCTTT; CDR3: CASSPDRGWGEAFF
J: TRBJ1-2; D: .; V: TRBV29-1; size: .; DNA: TGCAGCGTTGAAAGGAGTGGCTATGGCTACACCTTC; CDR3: CSVERSGYGYTF
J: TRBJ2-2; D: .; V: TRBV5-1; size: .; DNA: TGCGCCAGCAGCTTGGTTGGACATAACACCGGGGAGCTGTTTTTT; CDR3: CASSLVGHNTGELFF
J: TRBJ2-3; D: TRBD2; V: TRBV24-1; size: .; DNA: TGTGCCACCAGTGAGGCCGGGACTAGCGGGGGCCCCACAGATACGCAGTATTTT; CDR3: CATSEAGTSGGPTDTQYF
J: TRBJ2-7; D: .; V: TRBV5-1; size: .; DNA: TGCGCCAGCACCTTGGACCCTAGCTCCTACGAGCAGTACTTC; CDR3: CASTLDPSSYEQYF
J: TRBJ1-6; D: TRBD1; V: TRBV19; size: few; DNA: TGTGCCAGTAAGGACAGGGGGGTTCAAAATTCACCCCTCCACTTT; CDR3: CASKDRGVQNSPLHF
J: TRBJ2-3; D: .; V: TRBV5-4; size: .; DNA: TGTGCCAGCAGCTGGGGAACAGATACGCAGTATTTT; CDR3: CASSWGTDTQYF
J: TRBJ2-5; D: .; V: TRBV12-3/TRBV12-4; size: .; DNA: TGTGCCAGCAGTTTTGGCCAAGAGACCCAGTACTTC; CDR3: CASSFGQETQYF
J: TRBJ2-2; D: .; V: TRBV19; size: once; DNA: TGTGCCAGTAGTCCCGATCTCCGCACCGGGGAGCTGTTTTTT; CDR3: CASSPDLRTGELFF